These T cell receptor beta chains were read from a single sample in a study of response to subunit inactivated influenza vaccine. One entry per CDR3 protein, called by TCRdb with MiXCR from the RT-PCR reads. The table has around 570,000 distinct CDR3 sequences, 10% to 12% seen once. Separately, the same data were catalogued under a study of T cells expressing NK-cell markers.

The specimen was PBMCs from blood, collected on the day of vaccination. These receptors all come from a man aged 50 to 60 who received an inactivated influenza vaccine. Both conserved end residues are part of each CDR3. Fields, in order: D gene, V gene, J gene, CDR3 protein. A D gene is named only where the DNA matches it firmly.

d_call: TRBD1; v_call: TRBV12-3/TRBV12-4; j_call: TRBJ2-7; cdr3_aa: CASSPPPGQGYEQYF
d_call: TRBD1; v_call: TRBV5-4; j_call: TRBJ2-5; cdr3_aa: CASSSTGNAKTQYF
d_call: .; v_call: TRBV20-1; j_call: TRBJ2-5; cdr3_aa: CSARGASVGKETQYF
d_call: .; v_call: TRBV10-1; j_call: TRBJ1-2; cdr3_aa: CASNTTPMTHGYTF
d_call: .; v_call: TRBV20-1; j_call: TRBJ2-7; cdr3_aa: CSATRTGSSGPADF
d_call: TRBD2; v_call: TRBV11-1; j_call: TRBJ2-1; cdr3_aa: CASSLPGLAGPSYNEQFF
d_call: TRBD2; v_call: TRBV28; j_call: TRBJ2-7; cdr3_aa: CASSLAGGTQQYF
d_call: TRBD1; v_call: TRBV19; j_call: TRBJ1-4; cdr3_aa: CASRAQGAGEKLFF
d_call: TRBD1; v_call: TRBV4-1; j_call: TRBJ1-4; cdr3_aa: CASSQGPGGGGKLFF
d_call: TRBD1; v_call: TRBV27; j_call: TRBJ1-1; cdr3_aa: CASSFARGLTEAFF
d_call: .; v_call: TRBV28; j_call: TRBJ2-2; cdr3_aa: CASSLPGFPGELFF
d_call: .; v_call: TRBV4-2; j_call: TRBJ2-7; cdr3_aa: CASSQWQKAGTNKYEQYF
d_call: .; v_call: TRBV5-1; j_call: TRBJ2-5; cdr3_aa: CASSRGPGQETQYF
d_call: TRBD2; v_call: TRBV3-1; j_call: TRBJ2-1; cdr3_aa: CASSRPGRVSYNEQFF
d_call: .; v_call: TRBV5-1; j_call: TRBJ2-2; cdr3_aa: CASSLAGTLMTGELFF
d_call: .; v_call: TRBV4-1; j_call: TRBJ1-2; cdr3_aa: CASSLPNEGRDYGYTF
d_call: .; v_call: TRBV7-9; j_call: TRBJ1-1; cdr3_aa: CASSLAGVGGAFF
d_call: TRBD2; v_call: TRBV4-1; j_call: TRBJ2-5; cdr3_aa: CASSGGVAKETQYF
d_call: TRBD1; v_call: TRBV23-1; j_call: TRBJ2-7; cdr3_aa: CASSPRDRDYEQYF
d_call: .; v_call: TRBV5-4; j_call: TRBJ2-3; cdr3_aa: CASSLGQGRGTQYF
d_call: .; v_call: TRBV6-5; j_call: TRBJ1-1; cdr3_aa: CASSYSAGPSEAFF
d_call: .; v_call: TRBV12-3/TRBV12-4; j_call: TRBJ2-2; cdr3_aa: CASSPRRVGWELFF
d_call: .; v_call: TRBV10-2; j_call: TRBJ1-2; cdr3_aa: CASSESISAVF
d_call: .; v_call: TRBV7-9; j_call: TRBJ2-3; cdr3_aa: CASSRGAASSTDTQYF
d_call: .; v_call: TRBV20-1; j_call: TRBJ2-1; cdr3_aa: CSARRSSYNEQFF
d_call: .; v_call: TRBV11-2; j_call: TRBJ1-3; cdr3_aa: CASSPSGFSGNTIYF
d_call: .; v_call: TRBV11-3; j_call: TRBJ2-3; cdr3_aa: CASSLATSGTDTQYF
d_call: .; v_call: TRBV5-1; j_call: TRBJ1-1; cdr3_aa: CASRAEGPEAFF
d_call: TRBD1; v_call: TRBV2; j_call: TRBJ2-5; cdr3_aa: CASSGQGVKETQYF
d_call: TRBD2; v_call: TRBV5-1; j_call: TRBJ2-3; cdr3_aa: CASSLAPSGRTSTDTQYF
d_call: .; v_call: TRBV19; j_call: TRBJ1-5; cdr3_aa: CASSIDQARGYSNQPQHF
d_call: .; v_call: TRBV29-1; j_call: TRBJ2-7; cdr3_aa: CSVQGHTGKPTSAYEQYF
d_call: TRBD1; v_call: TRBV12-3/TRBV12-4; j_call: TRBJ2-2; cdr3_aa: CASKLGQTGELFF
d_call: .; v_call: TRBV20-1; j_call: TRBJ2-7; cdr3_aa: CSAVKQVPTYEQYF
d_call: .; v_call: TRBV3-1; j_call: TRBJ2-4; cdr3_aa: CASSRGVAKNIQYF
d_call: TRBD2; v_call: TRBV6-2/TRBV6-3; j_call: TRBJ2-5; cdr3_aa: CASSWRTSGSRETQYF
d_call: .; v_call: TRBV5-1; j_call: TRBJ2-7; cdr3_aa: CASSSSAAGRVYEQYF
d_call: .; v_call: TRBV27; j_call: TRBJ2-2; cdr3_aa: CASSLRKGHTGELFF
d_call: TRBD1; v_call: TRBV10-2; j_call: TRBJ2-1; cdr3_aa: CASGPDRYNEQFF
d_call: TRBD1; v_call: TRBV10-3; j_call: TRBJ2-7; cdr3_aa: CAISGTGESSYEQYF
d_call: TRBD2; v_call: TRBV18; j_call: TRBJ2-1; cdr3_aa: CASSSFERGADNEQFF
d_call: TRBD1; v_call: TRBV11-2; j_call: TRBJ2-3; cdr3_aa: CASSASGQAWNTQYF
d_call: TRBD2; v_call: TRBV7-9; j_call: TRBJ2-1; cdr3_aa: CASLYAGGRGLVNEQFF
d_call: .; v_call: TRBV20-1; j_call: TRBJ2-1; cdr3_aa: CSARGESGLLEQFF
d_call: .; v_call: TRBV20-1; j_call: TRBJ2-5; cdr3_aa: CSATLDSTETQYF
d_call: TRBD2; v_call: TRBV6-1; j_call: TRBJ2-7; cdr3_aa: CATTPGLAIDEQYF
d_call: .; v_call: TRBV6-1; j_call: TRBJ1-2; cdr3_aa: CASSTTSNVLGYTF
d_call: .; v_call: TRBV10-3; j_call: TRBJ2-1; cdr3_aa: CAISVYAGNEQFF
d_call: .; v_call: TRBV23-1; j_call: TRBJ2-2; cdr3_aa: CASSQPGANTGELFF
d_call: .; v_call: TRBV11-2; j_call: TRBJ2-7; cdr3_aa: CASSLMVDEQYF
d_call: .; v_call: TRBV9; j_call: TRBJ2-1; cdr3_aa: CASSEYTTGTRSSYNEQFF
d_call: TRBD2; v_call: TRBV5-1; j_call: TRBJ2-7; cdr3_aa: CASSAGEGRYEQYF
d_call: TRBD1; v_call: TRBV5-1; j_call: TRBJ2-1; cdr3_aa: CASSKLDRGAAYNEQFF
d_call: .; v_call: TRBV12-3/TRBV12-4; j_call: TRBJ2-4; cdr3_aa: CASSWHGLAKNIQYF
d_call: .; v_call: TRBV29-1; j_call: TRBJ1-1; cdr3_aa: CSVYRAQDPEAFF